These 27 T cell receptor beta chains came from one sample sequenced in a study of blood T cell repertoires in COVID-19. Profiled with immunoSEQ multiplex PCR; TCRdb holds only in-frame clones, not every one. The profile shows under 250,000 clones, 65% to 90% of them singletons. Sequenced material: PBMCs or T cells enriched from blood (not recorded which). All receptors derive from a woman between 45 and 65 years old with acute COVID-19.

The V call is TRBV2, the J call TRBJ1-4; no clear D. V shed 2 bases and J shed 1 base, with 5 bases lying between them. Germline loops: CDR1 SNHLY, CDR2 FYNNEI. This CDR3 has 14 residues. In nucleotides, the CDR3 is TGTGCCAGCAGTGAAACCAGAACTAATGAAAAACTGTTTTTT. This codes for CASSETRTNEKLFF. Filled out from reference TRBV2 and TRBJ1-4, the complete variable domain reads EPEVTQTPSHQVTQMGQEVILRCVPISNHLYFYWYRQILGQKVEFLVSFYNNEISEKSEIFDDQFSVERPDGSNFTLKIRSTKLEDSAMYFCASSETRTNEKLFFGSGTQLSVL.

This chain joins TRBV24-1 and TRBJ2-1; 7 bases are a match to TRBD1. CDR1 is KGHDR and CDR2 is SFDVKD in the germline V gene. The CDR3 length is 11 residues. V shed 4 bases, J shed 10 bases, and the junction held 0 bases outside the gene matches. The CDR3 sequence: CATSEGGEQFF. For the CDR3, the DNA is TGTGCCACCAGTGAAGGGGGCGAGCAGTTCTTC.

A single count supports this clone. The V gene is TRBV19, the J gene TRBJ1-1, with D unclear. Per the germline V gene, CDR1 is LNHDA and CDR2 is SQIVND (reference sequence). CDR3 length equals 11 residues. With 11 bases removed from V and 0 bases from J, the gap between germline ends came to 7 bases. This chain's CDR3 is CAGVLNTEAFF. As DNA, the CDR3 is TGTGCCGGAGTCCTGAACACTGAAGCTTTCTTT.

This clone was counted only a few times. V gene TRBV30 combines with J gene TRBJ2-1, with 11 bases matching TRBD2. Germline CDR1 is GTSNPN and CDR2 is SVGIG (reference sequence). V was clipped by 5 bases and J by 5 bases; unmatched bases: 5. This CDR3 is built from 14 residues. The CDR3 nucleotides are TGTGCCTGGGGTCCTAGCGGGGGGAACAATGAGCAGTTCTTC. Translated, it gives CAWGPSGGNNEQFF. The full variable domain, completed using reference TRBV30 and TRBJ2-1, is SQTIHQWPATLVQPVGSPLSLECTVEGTSNPNLYWYRQAAGRGLQLLFYSVGIGQISSEVPQNLSASRPQDRQFILSSKKLLLSDSGFYLCAWGPSGGNNEQFFGPGTRLTVL.

CDR3 sequence reads: CAISAGNTGELFF. CDR3 coding DNA: TGTGCCATCAGTGCAGGGAACACCGGGGAGCTGTTTTTT. The chain joins TRBV10-3 to TRBJ2-2; no clear D. Germline loops: CDR1 ENHRY, CDR2 SYGVKD. The germline V and J ends were trimmed by 4 bases and 1 base, with 4 bases remaining between them. The CDR3 consists of 13 residues.

The rearrangement links TRBV29-1 to TRBJ1-3; D perhaps matches TRBD1 (6 bases). Looked up from germline, CDR1 is SQVTM and CDR2 is ANQGSEA. CDR3 size: 16 residues. Trimming took off 3 bases at V and 3 bases at J, with 18 bases between the two ends. CDR3 residues: CSVETGLTAGGNTIYF. As DNA, the CDR3 is TGCAGCGTTGAGACAGGATTGACGGCGGGTGGAAACACCATATATTTT. The full variable domain, rest sourced from reference TRBV29-1 and TRBJ1-3, is SAVISQKPSRDICQRGTSLTIQCQVDSQVTMMFWYRQQPGQSLTLIATANQGSEATYESGFVIDKFPISRPNLTFSTLTVSNMSPEDSSIYLCSVETGLTAGGNTIYFGEGSWLTVV.

The chain joins TRBV19 to TRBJ2-3; D possibly corresponds to TRBD1 (5 bases). V lost 0 bases and J lost 3, with 19 bases in between. CDR3 length: 18 residues. From germline, CDR1 is LNHDA and CDR2 SQIVND (reference sequence). The CDR3 reads CASSIDIRGSIITDTQYF. For the CDR3, the DNA is TGTGCCAGTAGTATAGATATAAGGGGCTCTATAATTACAGATACGCAGTATTTT.

V gene TRBV4-3 combines with J gene TRBJ1-5; no definite D call. The V and J ends lost 0 bases and 7 bases respectively, with 13 bases between them. Germline assignment: CDR1 LGHNA and CDR2 YSLEER. The CDR3 extends over 15 amino acids. The DNA of the CDR3 is TGCGCCAGCAGCCAAGATGTAGCCGGGTGGCAGCCCCAGCATTTT. Translating gives CASSQDVAGWQPQHF.

This chain links TRBV7-6 with TRBJ1-2; 12 nucleotides line up with TRBD1. V gave up 5 bases and J gave up 11 bases; unmatched junction bases: 6. Looked up from germline, CDR1 is SGHVS and CDR2 is FNYEAQ. CDR3 length equals 13 residues. The CDR3 loop reads CASSGTGGGMYTF. CDR3 bases: TGTGCCAGCAGCGGGACAGGGGGCGGGATGTACACCTTC.

This CDR3 is CASSKRNVVSGANEKLFF. In nucleotides, the CDR3 is TGTGCCAGCAGCAAACGGAATGTGGTTTCAGGGGCTAATGAAAAACTGTTTTTT. V and J are TRBV21-1 and TRBJ1-4; the table assigns TRBD1, which was not confirmed against the DNA. TRBV21-1 corresponds to a pseudogene. This CDR3 comprises 18 residues.

This chain connects TRBV7-6 to TRBJ1-1, with D possibly matching TRBD1 (5 bases). CDR1 SGHVS and CDR2 FNYEAQ come from the germline V gene. The V end lost 5 bases, the J end lost 1 base, and 8 bases lay between the germline ends. The CDR3 runs to 13 residues. The CDR3 spells CASSRQRNTEAFF. Written as DNA, the CDR3 is TGTGCCAGCAGCCGACAGAGGAACACTGAAGCTTTCTTT.

V usage is TRBV7-2 and J usage is TRBJ1-3, with 8 nucleotides matching TRBD1. J gave up 6 bases and V 5 bases, and 12 bases lay outside the gene matches. Germline loops: CDR1 SGHTA, CDR2 FQGNSA. The CDR3 has 16 amino acids. This CDR3 reads CASSTLGTGRPNTIYF. Here the CDR3 DNA reads TGTGCCAGCAGCACCCTCGGGACAGGCCGTCCAAACACCATATATTTT.

The J gene is TRBJ1-2, the V gene TRBV4-3, with unresolved D. CDR3 length: 15 residues. Germline V gene lookup returns CDR1 LGHNA and CDR2 YSLEER. The V and J ends lost 3 bases and 4 bases respectively, with 15 bases between them. DNA of the CDR3: TGCGCCAGCAGCCAGACTGCCGGGTCCTTCTATGGCTACACCTTC. Translation: CASSQTAGSFYGYTF.

The rearrangement links TRBV7-2 to TRBJ1-5; 7 bases agree with TRBD1. The CDR3 sequence is 15 residues long. V trimming: 3 bases; J trimming: 4 bases; junction bases outside the gene matches: 6. CDR1 is SGHTA, CDR2 FQGNSA, per germline. The CDR3 here is CASSLGTVGNQPQHF. CDR3 nucleotides: TGTGCCAGCAGCTTGGGGACAGTGGGGAATCAGCCCCAGCATTTT.

The chain uses TRBV9 and TRBJ2-5; no firm D call. Trimming shortened V by 0 bases and J by 5 bases, and 11 bases separated the two germline ends. CDR3 length equals 14 residues. Germline CDR1 SGDLS, CDR2 YYNGEE. CDR3 in DNA: TGTGCCAGCAGCGTAGGAGTAACGTACGAGACCCAGTACTTC. It codes for CASSVGVTYETQYF.

This clone was detected a few times. CDR3 DNA: TGCGCCAGCAGCTTGGCCGCAAGGGAGTCGGATACGCAGTATTTT. This codes for CASSLAARESDTQYF. J is TRBJ2-3 and V is TRBV5-1, with TRBD2 as a possible D gene (5 bases). The V gene's germline CDR1 is SGHRS and CDR2 YFSETQ. The CDR3 runs 15 residues. V lost 0 bases to trimming and J lost 6 bases, with 14 bases between them.

The CDR3 region is CASSIVGPSSYNEQFF. CDR3 in DNA: TGTGCCAGTAGTATCGTGGGCCCGAGCTCCTACAATGAGCAGTTCTTC. V usage is TRBV19 and J usage is TRBJ2-1, with D hard to call. There are 16 residues in the CDR3. Trimming left V 3 bases short and J 0 bases short, with 12 bases between. The V gene's germline CDR1 is LNHDA and CDR2 SQIVND (reference sequence).

V and J are TRBV6-5 and TRBJ1-5, with D possibly being TRBD1 (6 bases). The CDR3 spans 14 residues. The V gene's germline CDR1 is MNHEY and CDR2 SVGAGI. The ends were cut back, 2 bases at V and 6 bases at J, with 11 bases in the middle. DNA for the CDR3: TGTGCCAGCAGTTACAAGGGGGTTTCTCAGCCCCAGCATTTT. Translation: CASSYKGVSQPQHF.

This chain links TRBV6-5 with TRBJ1-1, with D possibly TRBD1 on 6 matching bases. From germline, CDR1 is MNHEY and CDR2 SVGAGI. The CDR3 totals 13 residues. The germline V and J ends were trimmed by 2 bases and 10 bases, with 14 bases remaining between them. CDR3 region: CASSYANRDGAFF. CDR3 nucleotides: TGTGCCAGCAGTTACGCAAACAGGGATGGAGCTTTCTTT.

This chain joins TRBV19 and TRBJ1-1; TRBD1 matches at 10 bases. The CDR3 is made up of 15 amino acids. Germline V CDR1 and CDR2: LNHDA, SQIVND (reference sequence). J gave up 2 bases and V 4 bases, and 4 bases lay outside the gene matches. Here the CDR3 reads CASSTPTGGNTEAFF. The DNA for the CDR3 is TGTGCCAGTAGTACCCCGACAGGGGGCAACACTGAAGCTTTCTTT.

This clone was seen once. This sequence joins TRBV4-3 and TRBJ1-4; D may be TRBD1 (5 bases). V was shortened by 3 bases and J by 7 bases, with 12 bases between the two germline ends. Germline CDR1 reads LGHNA; CDR2 reads YSLEER. There are 14 residues in the CDR3. The CDR3 DNA follows: TGCGCCAGCAGCCATTCAGGACAAGTTGAAAAACTGTTTTTT. This gives the protein CASSHSGQVEKLFF.

The chain couples TRBV5-4 to TRBJ2-1, with TRBD2 matching over 13 bases. The trim removed 4 bases at V and 10 bases at J, leaving 8 bases unmatched. Germline CDR1 and CDR2: SGHNT and YYREEE (reference sequence). The CDR3 sequence is 15 residues long. The CDR3 sequence is CASSGGTSGAGEQFF. DNA of the CDR3: TGTGCCAGCAGCGGAGGGACTAGCGGGGCCGGCGAGCAGTTCTTC. The full variable domain, with the rest looked up from reference TRBV5-4 and TRBJ2-1, is ETGVTQSPTHLIKTRGQQVTLRCSSQSGHNTVSWYQQALGQGPQFIFQYYREEENGRGNFPPRFSGLQFPNYSSELNVNALELDDSALYLCASSGGTSGAGEQFFGPGTRLTVL.

The chain recombines TRBV18 with TRBJ1-1, with D tentatively TRBD1 (5 bases). The germline CDR1 and CDR2 sequences are KGHSH and LQKENI. V dropped 3 bases and J dropped 4 bases, with 9 bases sitting between them. This CDR3 has 13 residues. The CDR3 is CASSPMGGTEAFF. The DNA for the CDR3 is TGTGCCAGCTCACCCATGGGGGGCACTGAAGCTTTCTTT.

The chain employs TRBV27 and TRBJ2-1, with a possible D match to TRBD2 (5 bases). The germline gives CDR1 MNHEY, CDR2 SMNVEV (reference sequence). The CDR3 loop spans 12 amino acids. Trimming shortened V by 8 bases and J by 5 bases, and 10 bases separated the two germline ends. CDR3 DNA: TGTGCCAGCGGCCGGGGTGACAATGAGCAGTTCTTC. Amino acids: CASGRGDNEQFF.

The chain links TRBV5-4 to TRBJ2-2, with TRBD1 matching 8 bases. Looked up from germline, CDR1 is SGHNT and CDR2 is YYREEE (reference sequence). The V and J ends lost 3 bases and 7 bases, in that order; junction bases with no gene match: 5. This CDR3 has 14 amino acids. The CDR3 protein is CASSSTGASGELFF. The DNA for the CDR3 is TGTGCCAGCAGCTCGACAGGGGCGAGCGGGGAGCTGTTTTTT.

To note about this clone: Other DNA sequences within the sample encode an identical CDR3. The rearrangement links TRBV19 to TRBJ1-2; D not certain. This CDR3 is 13 amino acids long. The V end was cut by 0 bases, the J end by 2 bases, with 4 bases between. The germline gives CDR1 LNHDA, CDR2 SQIVND (reference sequence). The CDR3 nucleotides read TGTGCCAGTAGTATAGACAGGAACTATGGCTACACCTTC. This encodes CASSIDRNYGYTF. Drawing the rest from reference TRBV19 and TRBJ1-2, the complete variable domain is DGGITQSPKYLFRKEGQNVTLSCEQNLNHDAMYWYRQDPGQGLRLIYYSQIVNDFQKGDIAEGYSVSREKKESFPLTVTSAQKNPTAFYLCASSIDRNYGYTFGSGTRLTVV.

The chain couples TRBV19 to TRBJ2-2, with 7 bases matching TRBD1. V was pared by 6 bases and J by 0 bases, with 4 bases of the junction left unmatched. The germline V gene encodes CDR1 LNHDA and CDR2 SQIVND (reference sequence). This CDR3 has 15 amino acids. In DNA, the CDR3 is TGTGCCAGTAGGTCGACAGGGTCGAACACCGGGGAGCTGTTTTTT. Its translation is CASRSTGSNTGELFF.